This entry lists 31 T cell receptor beta chains sequenced from one sample in a study of a mutant IDH1 vaccine in newly diagnosed glioma. Produced via immunoSEQ multiplex PCR; TCRdb's table is partial and in-frame only. Among 100,000 to 120,000 clones, roughly 90% were seen once, and the ten largest hold around 0.61%. The antigens for these receptors are not known. This sample's time point: week 11, during vaccination. With topical imiquimod, each dose of the vaccine consisted of 300 ug of mutant IDH1 20-mer peptide. This sample comprised PBMCs, obtained from a glioma patient whose treatment included an IDH1 peptide vaccine. These receptors were taken from a woman aged 45-65 years with glioma.

This chain connects TRBV2 to TRBJ2-7, with D possibly being TRBD2 (6 bases). V was trimmed by 5 bases and J by 2 bases, leaving 16 bases between them. The CDR3 totals 15 residues. Germline V lookup: CDR1 SNHLY, CDR2 FYNNEI. CDR3 bases: TGTGCCAGCAGTTCACTTGGAGGGCTAACCTACGAGCAGTACTTC. Amino acid sequence: CASSSLGGLTYEQYF.

In its sample, this clone was seen a few times. The gene calls are TRBV19 and TRBJ1-2, with a weak D call TRBD1 (6 bases). The CDR3 extends over 16 amino acids. V was cut by 5 bases and J by 3 bases, with 19 bases left in between. CDR1 is LNHDA, CDR2 SQIVND, per germline (reference sequence). The CDR3 DNA is TGTGCCAGTAGTGCCGGCGAGGGCGGGGGCGACTATGGCTACACCTTC. Translated, it gives CASSAGEGGGDYGYTF.

The chain uses TRBV5-5 and TRBJ1-5, with D unresolved. The germline gives CDR1 SGHKS, CDR2 YYEKEE (reference sequence). The CDR3 consists of 17 residues. V was cut by 0 bases and J by 2 bases, with 15 bases left in between. DNA of the CDR3: TGTGCCAGCAGCTTGGCCCCTCCCTTAGATGGCAATCAGCCCCAGCATTTT. This codes for CASSLAPPLDGNQPQHF. Using reference TRBV5-5 and TRBJ1-5 for the parts outside the CDR3, the full variable domain is DAGVTQSPTHLIKTRGQQVTLRCSPISGHKSVSWYQQVLGQGPQFIFQYYEKEERGRGNFPDRFSARQFPNYSSELNVNALLLGDSALYLCASSLAPPLDGNQPQHFGDGTRLSIL.

This rearrangement joins TRBV19 to TRBJ1-5, with 10 bases aligning to TRBD1. From germline, CDR1 is LNHDA and CDR2 SQIVND (reference sequence). This CDR3 is 17 amino acids long. Trimming at V came to 5 bases and at J to 2 bases, leaving 9 bases not matched to a gene. The CDR3 DNA reads as TGTGCCAGTAGTCCGAGACAGGGGGCTTGGCGCAATCAGCCCCAGCATTTT. It translates to CASSPRQGAWRNQPQHF.

The rearrangement links TRBV5-1 to TRBJ2-1; a possible D gene is TRBD2 (5 bases). Germline CDR1 reads SGHRS; CDR2 reads YFSETQ. This CDR3 is 16 amino acids long. Trimming took 0 bases from V and 2 from J, leaving 12 bases between them. The chain's CDR3 is CASSLEARGTYNEQFF. The DNA of the CDR3 is TGCGCCAGCAGCTTGGAGGCCCGGGGAACCTACAATGAGCAGTTCTTC.

This clone appeared a single time. The rearrangement links TRBV10-2 to TRBJ1-3; TRBD1 might be the D (5 bases). The V end was cut by 4 bases, the J end by 4 bases, with 23 bases between. The CDR3 is 18 amino acids. The germline V gene encodes CDR1 WSHSY and CDR2 SAAADI. DNA of the CDR3: TGCGCCAGCAGTGCCCCGGGGCTTTCCGGACGACAGGGAAACACCATATATTTT. Translation gives CASSAPGLSGRQGNTIYF.

The V gene is TRBV6-1, the J gene TRBJ2-7; a possible D gene is TRBD2 (5 bases). Trimming cost V 2 bases and J 0 bases, with 14 bases left between them. Germline V gives CDR1 MNHNS, CDR2 SASEGT. The CDR3 is 16 amino acids. DNA of the CDR3: TGTGCCAGCAGTGAATCGAGCGGATACTTCTCCTACGAGCAGTACTTC. It translates to CASSESSGYFSYEQYF.

The chain links TRBV30 to TRBJ2-3; TRBD2 agrees at 9 bases. The CDR3 has 16 amino acids. With 0 bases clipped from V and 4 bases from J, the junction kept 8 bases outside the gene matches. The germline gives CDR1 GTSNPN, CDR2 SVGIG (reference sequence). CDR3 residues: CAWSVGLAGASDTQYF. The DNA for the CDR3 is TGTGCCTGGAGTGTCGGATTAGCGGGAGCGTCAGATACGCAGTATTTT.

The genes are TRBV18 and TRBJ2-1, with TRBD2 as a possible D gene (5 bases). Trimming took 5 bases from V and 7 from J, leaving 15 bases between them. CDR1 and CDR2 (germline): KGHSH, LQKENI. The CDR3 runs 14 residues. CDR3 nucleotides: TGTGCCAGCTCATTTGAGGCGGGCGGGAATGAGCAGTTCTTC. Translation gives CASSFEAGGNEQFF.

This clone occurred once. The chain recombines TRBV11-1 with TRBJ2-7; 13 nucleotides agree with TRBD2. The CDR3 extends over 15 amino acids. The trim removed 4 bases at V and 2 bases at J, leaving 2 bases unmatched. CDR1 SGHAT and CDR2 FQDESV come from the germline V gene (reference sequence). CDR3 protein: CASSSGLAGAYEQYF. The CDR3 DNA follows: TGTGCCAGCAGCTCCGGACTAGCGGGAGCCTACGAGCAGTACTTC.

The J gene is TRBJ1-5, the V gene TRBV5-6; 12 nucleotides align to TRBD1. V shed 4 bases and J 6 bases; nucleotides not matched to a gene: 5. CDR3 length: 15 amino acids. Germline CDR1 SGHDT, CDR2 YYEEEE. In DNA, the CDR3 is TGTGCCAGCAGCCCCGGGACAGGGGGCAGTCAGCCCCAGCATTTT. Its protein product is CASSPGTGGSQPQHF.

CDR3 sequence: CASSPPDRGVNEQFF. The CDR3 DNA reads as TGTGCCAGCAGTCCGCCAGACAGGGGGGTCAATGAGCAGTTCTTC. J is TRBJ2-1 and V is TRBV27; the match to TRBD1 covers 9 bases. The length of the CDR3 is 15 residues. Germline V CDR1 and CDR2: MNHEY, SMNVEV (reference sequence). The V segment lost 5 bases and the J segment 6 bases; nucleotides outside the gene matches: 8.

The CDR3 here is CASTGTATYEQYF. In nucleotides, the CDR3 is TGTGCCAGCACCGGGACCGCCACCTACGAGCAGTACTTC. The chain is built from TRBV28 and TRBJ2-7; D assignment may be TRBD1 or TRBD2 (5 bases each). Trimming took off 7 bases at V and 2 bases at J, with 12 bases between the two ends. Germline CDR1 is MDHEN and CDR2 is SYDVKM. The CDR3 loop spans 13 amino acids.

The table lists this clone with a count of one. This chain joins TRBV9 and TRBJ2-2; D may be TRBD1 (5 bases). The CDR3 contains 18 residues. V was clipped by 0 bases and J by 3 bases, with 18 bases between them. CDR1 SGDLS and CDR2 YYNGEE come from the germline V gene. CDR3 coding DNA: TGTGCCAGCAGCGTAGTCTCCGGGTCAGGGTACGACACCGGGGAGCTGTTTTTT. Translated, it gives CASSVVSGSGYDTGELFF. The full variable domain, with the rest looked up from reference TRBV9 and TRBJ2-2, is DSGVTQTPKHLITATGQRVTLRCSPRSGDLSVYWYQQSLDQGLQFLIQYYNGEERAKGNILERFSAQQFPDLHSELNLSSLELGDSALYFCASSVVSGSGYDTGELFFGEGSRLTVL.

The chain combines TRBV18 with TRBJ2-5; 10 bases agree with TRBD1. The junction had 9 bases not matched to a gene; V was cut back by 6 bases and J by 11 bases. In germline, CDR1 is KGHSH, CDR2 LQKENI. This CDR3 comprises 13 residues. The CDR3 nucleotides read TGTGCCAGCTCCCGTGACAGGGGGCATGAGCAGTACTTC. Its protein product is CASSRDRGHEQYF.

In its sample, this clone was seen once. V gene TRBV27 combines with J gene TRBJ1-5, with D unclear. This CDR3 comprises 13 residues. Trimming removed 2 bases from V and 5 bases from J, with 7 bases in between. The V gene's germline CDR1 is MNHEY and CDR2 SMNVEV (reference sequence). As DNA, the CDR3 is TGTGCCAGCAGTTTAAGGTCCCATCAGCCCCAGCATTTT. Amino acids: CASSLRSHQPQHF.

The genes are TRBV5-1 and TRBJ2-1; tentative D call: TRBD1 (6 bases). The V end was cut by 0 bases, the J end by 7 bases, with 17 bases between. Germline values: CDR1 SGHRS, CDR2 YFSETQ. This CDR3 comprises 16 residues. The CDR3: CASSLDPTGNGNEQFF. CDR3 sequence (DNA): TGCGCCAGCAGCTTGGATCCCACAGGGAATGGGAATGAGCAGTTCTTC.

The chain has TRBV28 and TRBJ2-7; 9 bases fit TRBD1. The CDR3 is made up of 14 amino acids. The germline V gene encodes CDR1 MDHEN and CDR2 SYDVKM. V lost 4 bases and J lost 2; bases outside the gene matches: 3. CDR3 nucleotides: TGTGCCAGCAGTTGGACAGGGGTGACCTACGAGCAGTACTTC. This translates into CASSWTGVTYEQYF. Complete variable domain (other parts from reference TRBV28 and TRBJ2-7): DVKVTQSSRYLVKRTGEKVFLECVQDMDHENMFWYRQDPGLGLRLIYFSYDVKMKEKGDIPEGYSVSREKKERFSLILESASTNQTSMYLCASSWTGVTYEQYFGPGTRLTVT.

This chain uses TRBV5-5 with TRBJ2-4; no firm D call. The V gene lost 0 bases and the J gene lost 5 bases, with 15 bases spanning the gap. The CDR3 covers 16 residues. CDR1 SGHKS and CDR2 YYEKEE come from the germline V gene (reference sequence). CDR3 in DNA: TGTGCCAGCAGCTTGGGTGTCAGAACACCACAAAACATTCAGTACTTC. Translating gives CASSLGVRTPQNIQYF.

The chain joins TRBV10-1 to TRBJ1-3, with 7 positions matching TRBD1. V dropped 6 bases and J dropped 5; count of bases not matched to a gene: 10. CDR3 size: 15 residues. The V gene's germline CDR1 is WNHNN and CDR2 SYGVQD (reference sequence). CDR3 protein: CASSAGTEGRNTIYF. The CDR3 coding sequence is TGCGCCAGCAGCGCCGGGACAGAAGGACGAAACACCATATATTTT.

A word on this clone: The junction departs from germline at one end; a sequencing error may be responsible. This sequence joins TRBV11-2 and TRBJ2-5, with D possibly matching TRBD1 (6 bases). CDR3 length equals 11 residues. The V gene's germline CDR1 is SGHAT and CDR2 FQNNGV. The CDR3 here is CASSHRDKVDF. For the CDR3, the DNA is TGTGCCAGCAGCCACCGGGACAAGGTGGACTTC.

The V call is TRBV6-1, the J call TRBJ2-7; D gene uncertain. From germline, CDR1 is MNHNS and CDR2 SASEGT. V lost 7 bases to trimming and J lost 3 bases, with 7 bases between them. This CDR3 comprises 11 residues. CDR3 sequence reads: CASKQSYEQYF. The CDR3 DNA is TGTGCCAGCAAACAGAGCTACGAGCAGTACTTC.

The chain couples TRBV18 to TRBJ2-7; maybe TRBD2 (6 bases). The CDR3 extends over 15 amino acids. Trimming took off 3 bases at V and 1 base at J, with 13 bases between the two ends. Germline V gene lookup returns CDR1 KGHSH and CDR2 LQKENI. CDR3 residues: CASSPSSAKSYEQYF. The CDR3 bases are TGTGCCAGCTCACCCTCTAGCGCAAAATCCTACGAGCAGTACTTC.

This rearrangement joins TRBV28 to TRBJ1-1; D unresolved. V lost 4 bases and J 1 base, leaving 13 bases between the germline ends. CDR3 length equals 15 residues. Germline V gene data show CDR1 as MDHEN and CDR2 as SYDVKM. CDR3 loop: CASSYPMWGNTEAFF. DNA for the CDR3: TGTGCCAGCAGTTACCCGATGTGGGGGAACACTGAAGCTTTCTTT.

The CDR3 loop reads CAISRGLAGQETQYF. The CDR3 DNA sequence: TGTGCCATCAGTAGGGGACTAGCGGGACAAGAGACCCAGTACTTC. The gene calls are TRBV10-3 and TRBJ2-5; 13 bases match TRBD2. Germline CDR1 reads ENHRY; CDR2 reads SYGVKD. With 5 bases clipped from V and 2 bases from J, the junction kept 2 bases outside the gene matches. The CDR3 totals 15 residues.

This clone is a singleton in its sample. The chain recombines TRBV2 with TRBJ2-2; TRBD1 agrees at 8 bases. This CDR3 region has 14 residues. CDR1 and CDR2 from the germline V gene are SNHLY and FYNNEI. The V segment lost 7 bases and the J segment 7 bases; nucleotides outside the gene matches: 8. The CDR3 DNA sequence: TGTGCCAGCAACGGACAGGGTGGGGTCGGGGAGCTGTTTTTT. Protein: CASNGQGGVGELFF.

The chain uses TRBV10-3 and TRBJ1-1; weak D call: TRBD1 (6 bases). This CDR3 comprises 15 residues. The V and J ends lost 5 bases and 1 base respectively, with 14 bases between them. CDR1 is ENHRY and CDR2 is SYGVKD in the germline V gene. The CDR3 DNA reads as TGTGCCATCAGTATTAACGGGGGCCAGAACACTGAAGCTTTCTTT. Protein sequence: CAISINGGQNTEAFF.

The chain links TRBV5-6 to TRBJ1-2, with D uncertain. CDR3 size: 12 residues. CDR1 is SGHDT and CDR2 is YYEEEE in the germline V gene. Trimming stripped 5 bases from V and 4 bases from J, with 9 bases between. As DNA, the CDR3 is TGTGCCAGCAGGGAGGGAGGCTATGGCTACACCTTC. It translates to CASREGGYGYTF.

V is TRBV21-1 and J is TRBJ2-2. TRBV21-1 corresponds to a pseudogene. This CDR3 spans 14 amino acids. The CDR3 spells CASSKMDDTGELFF. The CDR3 DNA is TGTGCCAGCAGCAAAATGGACGACACCGGGGAGCTGTTTTTT.

The V call is TRBV7-2, the J call TRBJ2-4, with D hard to call. The V and J ends lost 2 bases and 7 bases respectively, with 6 bases between them. The germline CDR1 and CDR2 sequences are SGHTA and FQGNSA. This CDR3 comprises 12 residues. The CDR3 DNA sequence: TGTGCCAGCAGCTTAATGACGAACATTCAGTACTTC. Translation: CASSLMTNIQYF.

Only one count was recorded for this clone. V is TRBV7-9 and J is TRBJ1-6; D is ambiguous. CDR3 length: 13 residues. From germline, CDR1 is SEHNR and CDR2 FQNEAQ (reference sequence). The V gene lost 1 base and the J gene lost 11 bases, with 9 bases spanning the gap. The CDR3 protein is CASSLGEATPLHF. The DNA for the CDR3 is TGTGCCAGCAGCTTAGGTGAGGCGACACCCCTCCACTTT.